This T cell receptor beta chain is drawn from a study of T cell clones after liver transplantation. About the research overall: Samples came from ITN030ST, which attempted immunosuppression withdrawal within 2 years of liver transplantation.

The CDR3 is 13 residues long. Germline assignment: CDR1 MRHNA and CDR2 SNTAGT. The junction had 1 base not matched to a gene; V was cut back by 0 bases and J by 5 bases. Here immunoSEQ multiplex PCR was the method, and the copy in TCRdb shows in-frame clones only, minus some. The profile shows around 100,000 clones, roughly four fifths of them singletons. This clonotype was sampled from a human patient who received a liver transplant. Some of these T cells may belong to the graft donor. The source material was CD4+ T cells from blood, sampled approximately 4 years after liver transplant. The chain uses TRBV6-4 and TRBJ2-7; TRBD1 matches at 7 bases. The CDR3 is CASSDSGQDEQYF. CDR3 in DNA: TGTGCCAGCAGTGACTCCGGACAGGACGAGCAGTACTTC.